A selection of T cell receptor beta chains follows, all from one sample in a study of T cells in Graves' hyperthyroidism and ophthalmopathy. From the multiplex PCR reads, TCRdb called clonotypes with MiXCR, one entry per CDR3 protein. Here the sample spans about 300,000 distinct CDR3 sequences, around a quarter being singletons. The sample comprised blood. The receptors shown here come from a man between 35 and 55 years old with Graves' hyperthyroidism that later progressed to Graves' ophthalmopathy. Both conserved end residues are trimmed from each CDR3. D genes are given only for firm matches.

J gene | D gene | V gene | CDR3 protein
TRBJ2-2 | NA | TRBV20-1 | SAGGTVDAGELF
TRBJ2-4 | NA | TRBV28 | ASSLGGTAGGIQY
TRBJ2-2 | TRBD2 | TRBV5-1 | ASSLTSGYSTGELF
TRBJ2-4 | NA | TRBV6-2/TRBV6-3 | ASSYIGLKNIQY
TRBJ1-3 | NA | TRBV7-6 | ASSLAEGGNTIY
TRBJ2-3 | NA | TRBV6-4 | ATVHDTQY
TRBJ2-2 | NA | TRBV19 | ASSLPQKAELF
TRBJ2-5 | TRBD1 | TRBV12-3/TRBV12-4 | ASSQGTEETQY
TRBJ2-7 | NA | TRBV28 | ASSFSGTQESEQY
TRBJ1-1 | NA | TRBV11-1 | ASSLTGRDDEAF
TRBJ2-2 | NA | TRBV29-1 | SARGSKSGGELF
TRBJ1-5 | NA | TRBV19 | ASSIRSGVGNQPQH